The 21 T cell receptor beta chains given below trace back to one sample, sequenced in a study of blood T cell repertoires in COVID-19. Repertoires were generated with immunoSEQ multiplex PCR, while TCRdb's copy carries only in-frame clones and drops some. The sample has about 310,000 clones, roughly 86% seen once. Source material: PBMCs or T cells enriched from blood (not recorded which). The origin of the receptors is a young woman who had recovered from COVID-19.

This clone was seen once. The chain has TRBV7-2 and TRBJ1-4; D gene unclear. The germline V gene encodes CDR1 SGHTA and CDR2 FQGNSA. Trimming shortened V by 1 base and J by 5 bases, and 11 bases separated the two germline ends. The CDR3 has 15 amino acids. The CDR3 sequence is CASSLGRALNEKLFF. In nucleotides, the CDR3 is TGTGCCAGCAGCTTAGGGAGGGCTCTGAATGAAAAACTGTTTTTT. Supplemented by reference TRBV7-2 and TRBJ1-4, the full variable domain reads GAGVSQSPSNKVTEKGKDVELRCDPISGHTALYWYRQSLGQGLEFLIYFQGNSAPDKSGLPSDRFSAERTGGSVSTLTIQRTQQEDSAVYLCASSLGRALNEKLFFGSGTQLSVL.

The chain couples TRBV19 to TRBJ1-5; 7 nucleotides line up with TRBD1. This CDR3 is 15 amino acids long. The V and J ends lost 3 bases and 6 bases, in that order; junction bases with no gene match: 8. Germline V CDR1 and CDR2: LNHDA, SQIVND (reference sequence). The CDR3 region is CASSITGVLLQPQHF. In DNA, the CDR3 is TGTGCCAGTAGTATTACAGGGGTCTTGCTTCAGCCCCAGCATTTT.

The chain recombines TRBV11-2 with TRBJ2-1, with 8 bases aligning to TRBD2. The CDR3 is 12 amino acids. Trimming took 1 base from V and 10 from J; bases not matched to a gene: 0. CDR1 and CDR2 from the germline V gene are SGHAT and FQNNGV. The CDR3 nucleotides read TGTGCCAGCAGCTTAGCGGGGGGGGAGCAGTTCTTC. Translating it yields CASSLAGGEQFF.

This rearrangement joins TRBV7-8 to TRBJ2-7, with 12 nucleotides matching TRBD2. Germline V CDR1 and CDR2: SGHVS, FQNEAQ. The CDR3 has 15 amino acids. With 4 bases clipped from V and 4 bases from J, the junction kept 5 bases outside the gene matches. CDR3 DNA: TGTGCCAGCAGCTACGGGACTAGCGGGTATTACGAGCAGTACTTC. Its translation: CASSYGTSGYYEQYF.

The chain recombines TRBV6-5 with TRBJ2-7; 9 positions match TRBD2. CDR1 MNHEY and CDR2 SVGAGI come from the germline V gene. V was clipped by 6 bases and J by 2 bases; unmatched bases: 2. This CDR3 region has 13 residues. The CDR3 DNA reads TGTGCCAGCAGGCGGGAGGGGACCTACGAGCAGTACTTC. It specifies CASRREGTYEQYF.

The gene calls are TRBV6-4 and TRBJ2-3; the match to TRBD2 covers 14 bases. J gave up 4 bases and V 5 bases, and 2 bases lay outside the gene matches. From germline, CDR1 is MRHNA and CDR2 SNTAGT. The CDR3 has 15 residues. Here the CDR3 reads CASSSTSGGADTQYF. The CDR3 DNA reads TGTGCCAGCAGTTCGACTAGCGGGGGGGCAGATACGCAGTATTTT.

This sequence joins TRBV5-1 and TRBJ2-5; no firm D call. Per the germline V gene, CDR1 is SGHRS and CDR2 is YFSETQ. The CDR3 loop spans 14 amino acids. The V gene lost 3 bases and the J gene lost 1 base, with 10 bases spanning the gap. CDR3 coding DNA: TGCGCCAGCAGCTCCTCAGGAACCCAAGAGACCCAGTACTTC. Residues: CASSSSGTQETQYF.

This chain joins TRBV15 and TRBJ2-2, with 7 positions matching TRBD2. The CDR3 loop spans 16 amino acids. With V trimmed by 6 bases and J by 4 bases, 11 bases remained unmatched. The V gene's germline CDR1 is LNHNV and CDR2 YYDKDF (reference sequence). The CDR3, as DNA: TGTGCCACCAGGGGAGGGCAGGACGGACGCACCGGGGAGCTGTTTTTT. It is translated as CATRGGQDGRTGELFF.

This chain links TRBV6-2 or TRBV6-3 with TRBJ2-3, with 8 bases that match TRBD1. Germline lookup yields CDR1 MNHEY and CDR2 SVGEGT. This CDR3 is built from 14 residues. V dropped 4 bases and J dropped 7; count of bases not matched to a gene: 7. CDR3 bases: TGTGCCAGCAGTTCAGGGGGCCCTCCAAATACGCAGTATTTT. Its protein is CASSSGGPPNTQYF.

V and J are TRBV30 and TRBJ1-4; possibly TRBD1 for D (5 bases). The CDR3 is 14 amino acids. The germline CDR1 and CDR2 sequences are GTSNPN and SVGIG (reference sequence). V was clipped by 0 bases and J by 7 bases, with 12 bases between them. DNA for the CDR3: TGTGCCTGGAGTGTTCAAGGGGTTGGTGAAAAACTGTTTTTT. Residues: CAWSVQGVGEKLFF.

The CDR3 loop is CASSLARHNEQFF. CDR3 bases: TGTGCCAGCAGCTTAGCCCGTCACAATGAGCAGTTCTTC. This chain uses TRBV7-2 with TRBJ2-1; D not certain. V was cut by 0 bases and J by 5 bases, with 5 bases left in between. CDR3 size: 13 residues. CDR1 and CDR2 from the germline V gene are SGHTA and FQGNSA.

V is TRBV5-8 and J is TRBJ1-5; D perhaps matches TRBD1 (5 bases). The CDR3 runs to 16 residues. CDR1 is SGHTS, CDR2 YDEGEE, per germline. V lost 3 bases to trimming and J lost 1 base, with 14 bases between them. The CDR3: CASSSRTIRSNQPQHF. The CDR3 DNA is TGTGCCAGCAGCTCCCGGACAATAAGAAGCAATCAGCCCCAGCATTTT.

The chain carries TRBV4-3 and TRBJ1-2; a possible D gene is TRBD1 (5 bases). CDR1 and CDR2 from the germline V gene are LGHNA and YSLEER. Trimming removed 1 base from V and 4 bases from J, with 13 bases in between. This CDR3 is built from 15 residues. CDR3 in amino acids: CASSQAPDSVYGYTF. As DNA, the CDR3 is TGCGCCAGCAGCCAAGCCCCCGACAGCGTCTATGGCTACACCTTC.

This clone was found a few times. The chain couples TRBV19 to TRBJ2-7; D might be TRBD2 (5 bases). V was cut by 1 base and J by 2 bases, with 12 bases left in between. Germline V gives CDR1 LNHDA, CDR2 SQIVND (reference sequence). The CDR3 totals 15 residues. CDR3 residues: CASSIVWRAAYEQYF. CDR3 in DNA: TGTGCCAGTAGTATAGTCTGGCGGGCCGCCTACGAGCAGTACTTC.

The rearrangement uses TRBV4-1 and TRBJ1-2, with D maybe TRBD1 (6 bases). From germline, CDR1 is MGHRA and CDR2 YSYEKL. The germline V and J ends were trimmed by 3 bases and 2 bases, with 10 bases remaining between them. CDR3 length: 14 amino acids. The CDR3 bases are TGCGCCAGCAGCCATGAACAGGGAAACTATGGCTACACCTTC. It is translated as CASSHEQGNYGYTF.

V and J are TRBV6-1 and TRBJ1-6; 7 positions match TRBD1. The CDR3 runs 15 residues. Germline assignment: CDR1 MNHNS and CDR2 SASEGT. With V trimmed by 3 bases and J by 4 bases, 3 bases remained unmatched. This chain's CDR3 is CASSDDRVYNSPLHF. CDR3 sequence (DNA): TGTGCCAGCAGTGACGACAGGGTGTATAATTCACCCCTCCACTTT.

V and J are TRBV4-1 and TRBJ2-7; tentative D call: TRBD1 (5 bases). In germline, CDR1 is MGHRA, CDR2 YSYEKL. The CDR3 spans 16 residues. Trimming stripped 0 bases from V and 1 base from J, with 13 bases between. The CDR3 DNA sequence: TGCGCCAGCAGCCAAGATTGGTGGGGCGCATCCTACGAGCAGTACTTC. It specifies CASSQDWWGASYEQYF.

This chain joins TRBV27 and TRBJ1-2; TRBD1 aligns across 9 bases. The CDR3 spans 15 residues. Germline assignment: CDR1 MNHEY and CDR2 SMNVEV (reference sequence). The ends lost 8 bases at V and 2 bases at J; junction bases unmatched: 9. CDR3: CASYGTGTGNYGYTF. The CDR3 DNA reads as TGTGCCAGCTACGGTACCGGGACAGGGAACTATGGCTACACCTTC.

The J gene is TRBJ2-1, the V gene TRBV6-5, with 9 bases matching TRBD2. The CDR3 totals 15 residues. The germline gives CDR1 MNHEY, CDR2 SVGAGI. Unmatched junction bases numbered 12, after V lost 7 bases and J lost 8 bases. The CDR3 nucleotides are TGTGCCAGCACTAAGGGACTAGCACAAGCCCATGAGCAGTTCTTC. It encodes CASTKGLAQAHEQFF.

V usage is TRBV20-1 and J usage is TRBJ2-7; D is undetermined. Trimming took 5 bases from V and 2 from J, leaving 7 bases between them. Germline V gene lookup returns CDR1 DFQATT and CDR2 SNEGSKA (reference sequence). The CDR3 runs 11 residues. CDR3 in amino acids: CSAPGTYEQYF. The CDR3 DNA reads TGCAGTGCTCCCGGTACCTACGAGCAGTACTTC.

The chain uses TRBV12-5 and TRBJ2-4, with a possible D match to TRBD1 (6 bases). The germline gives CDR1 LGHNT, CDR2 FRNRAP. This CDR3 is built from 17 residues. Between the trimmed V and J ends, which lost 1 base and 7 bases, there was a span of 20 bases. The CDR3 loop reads CASGLERSTGAGNIQYF. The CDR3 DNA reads TGTGCTAGTGGTTTGGAACGATCGACAGGAGCTGGGAACATTCAGTACTTC.